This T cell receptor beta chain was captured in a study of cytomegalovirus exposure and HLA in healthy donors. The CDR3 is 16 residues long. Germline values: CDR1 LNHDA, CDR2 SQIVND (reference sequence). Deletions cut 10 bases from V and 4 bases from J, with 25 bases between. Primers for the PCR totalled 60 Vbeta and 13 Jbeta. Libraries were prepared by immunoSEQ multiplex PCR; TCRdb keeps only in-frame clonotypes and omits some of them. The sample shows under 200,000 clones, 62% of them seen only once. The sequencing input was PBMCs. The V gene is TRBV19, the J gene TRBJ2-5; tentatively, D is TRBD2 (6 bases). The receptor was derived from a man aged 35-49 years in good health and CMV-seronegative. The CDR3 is CATTGVNEGLGETQYF. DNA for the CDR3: TGTGCCACAACGGGGGTCAACGAGGGGCTTGGAGAGACCCAGTACTTC.